This T cell receptor beta chain was obtained from a study of blood T cells in healthy people across ages. General study results and limits: Diversity was higher, and naive CD4+ cells more numerous, in long-lived donors than in aged donors.

The length of the CDR3 is 17 residues. The authors ran a second PCR of about 6 to 12 cycles using a sample-barcoded 5' primer and a J-beta primer mix. TCRdb analysed the 5' RACE reads with MiXCR anew, one entry per CDR3 protein. The sample includes fewer than 750,000 distinct CDR3 sequences, approximately 52% of them seen just once. Turning to this clonotype: The antigen remains undetermined. A junction boundary mismatches the germline segment, possibly from a read error.

The sample comprised blood. The sequence derives from a woman over 75 in good health. This chain links TRBV12-3 or TRBV12-4 with TRBJ2-7; D remains ambiguous. The CDR3 DNA is TGTACCAGCAGTTTAGAATTCTCCCGAGGACGATACTACGAGCAGTACTTC. Encoded protein: CTSSLEFSRGRYYEQYF.